In this sample, the clone carrying this T cell receptor (beta chain) turned up a few times. Its antigen is unknown. The sample originates from a study of cytomegalovirus exposure and HLA in healthy donors. General observations from the study: The study had only CMV serostatus as immune exposure information. 16,951 TCR beta sequences were associated with HLA alleles at 0.05 false discovery rate in a later analysis.

The PCR was carried out with 60 Vbeta primers and 13 Jbeta primers. Sequencing used immunoSEQ multiplex PCR; TCRdb keeps in-frame clones, though not all of them. Counted here are fewer than 150,000 clones, about 76% occurring once; the ten biggest clones make up approximately 28%. The CDR3 runs 13 residues. Per the germline V gene, CDR1 is SGHRS and CDR2 is YFSETQ. The V end was cut by 1 base, the J end by 3 bases, with 8 bases between. This clonotype originated in a man aged 60 to 69 in good health and CMV-seropositive. Material for sequencing was PBMCs. V gene TRBV5-1 combines with J gene TRBJ2-7; tentatively, D is TRBD1 (5 bases). The CDR3 loop reads CASSLSGFYEQYF. CDR3 bases: TGCGCCAGCAGCTTGTCAGGGTTCTACGAGCAGTACTTC.